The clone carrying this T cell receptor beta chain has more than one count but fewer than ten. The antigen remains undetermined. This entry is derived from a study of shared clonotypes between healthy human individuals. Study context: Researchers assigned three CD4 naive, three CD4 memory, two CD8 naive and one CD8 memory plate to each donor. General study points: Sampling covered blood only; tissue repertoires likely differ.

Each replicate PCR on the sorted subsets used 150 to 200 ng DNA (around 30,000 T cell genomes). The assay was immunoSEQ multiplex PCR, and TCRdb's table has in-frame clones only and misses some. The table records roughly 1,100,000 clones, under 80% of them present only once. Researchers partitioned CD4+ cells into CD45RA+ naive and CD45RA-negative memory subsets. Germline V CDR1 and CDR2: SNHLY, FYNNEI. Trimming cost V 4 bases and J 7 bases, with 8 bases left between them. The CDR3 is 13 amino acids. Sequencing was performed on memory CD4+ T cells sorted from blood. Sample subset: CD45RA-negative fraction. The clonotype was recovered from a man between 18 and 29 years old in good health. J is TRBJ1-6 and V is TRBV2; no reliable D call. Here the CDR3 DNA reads TGTGCCAGCAGTGTTTTTGGCAATTCACCCCTCCACTTT. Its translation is CASSVFGNSPLHF. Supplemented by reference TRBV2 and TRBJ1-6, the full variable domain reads EPEVTQTPSHQVTQMGQEVILRCVPISNHLYFYWYRQILGQKVEFLVSFYNNEISEKSEIFDDQFSVERPDGSNFTLKIRSTKLEDSAMYFCASSVFGNSPLHFGNGTRLTVT.